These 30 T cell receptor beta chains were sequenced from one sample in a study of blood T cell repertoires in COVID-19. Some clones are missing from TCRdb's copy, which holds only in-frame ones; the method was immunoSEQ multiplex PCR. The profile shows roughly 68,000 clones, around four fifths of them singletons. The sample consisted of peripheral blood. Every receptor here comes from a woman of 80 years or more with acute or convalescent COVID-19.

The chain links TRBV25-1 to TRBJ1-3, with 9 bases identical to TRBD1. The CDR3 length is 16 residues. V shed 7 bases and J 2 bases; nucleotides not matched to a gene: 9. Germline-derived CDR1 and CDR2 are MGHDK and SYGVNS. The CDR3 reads CASTIGRTGAGNTIYF. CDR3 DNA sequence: TGTGCCAGCACTATTGGGAGGACAGGGGCTGGAAACACCATATATTTT.

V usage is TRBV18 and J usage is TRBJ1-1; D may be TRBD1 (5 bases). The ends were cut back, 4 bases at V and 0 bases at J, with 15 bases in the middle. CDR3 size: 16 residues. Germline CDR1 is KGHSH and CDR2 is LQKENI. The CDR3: CASSLKTEIMNTEAFF. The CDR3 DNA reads TGTGCCAGCTCACTGAAGACAGAAATCATGAACACTGAAGCTTTCTTT.

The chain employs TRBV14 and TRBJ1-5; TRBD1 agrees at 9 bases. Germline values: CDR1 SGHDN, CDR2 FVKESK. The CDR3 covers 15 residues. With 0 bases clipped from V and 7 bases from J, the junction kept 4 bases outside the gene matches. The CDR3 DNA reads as TGTGCCAGCAGCCAAGAACAGGGGGCTTTCCAGCCCCAGCATTTT. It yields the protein CASSQEQGAFQPQHF.

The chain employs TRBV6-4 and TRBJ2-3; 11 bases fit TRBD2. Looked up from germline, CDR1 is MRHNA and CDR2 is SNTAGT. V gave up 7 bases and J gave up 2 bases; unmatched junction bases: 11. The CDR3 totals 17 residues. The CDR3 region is CASTRLAGGILTDTQYF. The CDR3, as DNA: TGTGCCAGCACGAGGCTAGCGGGGGGTATACTCACAGATACGCAGTATTTT.

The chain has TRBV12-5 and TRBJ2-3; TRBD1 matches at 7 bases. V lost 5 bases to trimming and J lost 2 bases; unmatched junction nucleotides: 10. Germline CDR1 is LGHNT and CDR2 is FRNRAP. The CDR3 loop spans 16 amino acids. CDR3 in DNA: TGTGCTAGTGGTATACACCAGGGGGTCCCCACAGATACGCAGTATTTT. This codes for CASGIHQGVPTDTQYF. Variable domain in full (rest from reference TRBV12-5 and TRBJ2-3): DARVTQTPRHKVTEMGQEVTMRCQPILGHNTVFWYRQTMMQGLELLAYFRNRAPLDDSGMPKDRFSAEMPDATLATLKIQPSEPRDSAVYFCASGIHQGVPTDTQYFGPGTRLTVL.

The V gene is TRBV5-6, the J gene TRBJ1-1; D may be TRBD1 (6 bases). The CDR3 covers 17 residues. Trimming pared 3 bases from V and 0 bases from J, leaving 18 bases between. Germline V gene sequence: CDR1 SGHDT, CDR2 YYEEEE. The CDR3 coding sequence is TGTGCCAGCAGCTCAGTACCGGGACATAGGTTGAACACTGAAGCTTTCTTT. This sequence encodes CASSSVPGHRLNTEAFF.

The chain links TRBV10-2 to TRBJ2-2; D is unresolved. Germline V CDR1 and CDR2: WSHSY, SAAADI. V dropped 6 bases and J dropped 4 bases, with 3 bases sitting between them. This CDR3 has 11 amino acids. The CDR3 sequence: CASSGTGELFF. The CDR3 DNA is TGCGCCAGCAGCGGCACCGGGGAGCTGTTTTTT.

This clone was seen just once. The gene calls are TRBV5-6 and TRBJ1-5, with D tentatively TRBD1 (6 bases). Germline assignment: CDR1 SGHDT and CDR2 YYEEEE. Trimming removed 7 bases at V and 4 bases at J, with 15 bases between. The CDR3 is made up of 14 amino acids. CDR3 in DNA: TGTGCCAGCCATTATACAGGGACGAATCAGCCCCAGCATTTT. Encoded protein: CASHYTGTNQPQHF.

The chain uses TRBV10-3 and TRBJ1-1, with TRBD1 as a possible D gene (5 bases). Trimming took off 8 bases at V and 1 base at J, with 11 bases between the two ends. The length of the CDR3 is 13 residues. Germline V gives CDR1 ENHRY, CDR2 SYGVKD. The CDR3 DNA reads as TGTGCCATCCAGGGCTTGGGGAACACTGAAGCTTTCTTT. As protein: CAIQGLGNTEAFF.

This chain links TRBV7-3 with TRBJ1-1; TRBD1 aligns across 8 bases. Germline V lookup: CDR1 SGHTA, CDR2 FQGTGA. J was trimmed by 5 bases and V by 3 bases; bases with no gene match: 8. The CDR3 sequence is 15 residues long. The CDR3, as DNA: TGTGCCAGCAGCTTGGGACAGGCCAGAGGGACTGAAGCTTTCTTT. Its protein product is CASSLGQARGTEAFF.

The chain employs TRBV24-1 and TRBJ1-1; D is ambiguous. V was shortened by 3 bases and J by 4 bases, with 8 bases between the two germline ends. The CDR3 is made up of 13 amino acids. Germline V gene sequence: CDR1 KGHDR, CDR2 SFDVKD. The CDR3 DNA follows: TGTGCCACCAGTGATCGCGATTTCACTGAAGCTTTCTTT. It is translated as CATSDRDFTEAFF.

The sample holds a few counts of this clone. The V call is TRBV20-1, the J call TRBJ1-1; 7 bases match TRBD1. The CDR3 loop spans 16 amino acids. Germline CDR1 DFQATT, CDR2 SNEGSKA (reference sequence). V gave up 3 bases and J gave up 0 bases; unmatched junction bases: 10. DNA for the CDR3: TGCAGTGCTAGTCGGTCGGCAGGGGGTGTGAACACTGAAGCTTTCTTT. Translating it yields CSASRSAGGVNTEAFF.

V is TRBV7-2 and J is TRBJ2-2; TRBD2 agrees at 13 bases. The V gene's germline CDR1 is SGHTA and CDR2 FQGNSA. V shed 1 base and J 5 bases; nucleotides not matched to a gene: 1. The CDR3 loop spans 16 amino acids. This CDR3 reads CASSLGGLAGTGELFF. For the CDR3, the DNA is TGTGCCAGCAGCTTAGGGGGACTAGCGGGGACCGGGGAGCTGTTTTTT.

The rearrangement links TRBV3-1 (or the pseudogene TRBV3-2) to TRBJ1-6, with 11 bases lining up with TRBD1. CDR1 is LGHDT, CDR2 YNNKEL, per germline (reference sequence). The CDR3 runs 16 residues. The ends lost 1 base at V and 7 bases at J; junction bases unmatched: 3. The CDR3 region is CASSQGTGGMNSPLHF. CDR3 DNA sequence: TGTGCCAGCAGCCAAGGGACAGGGGGCATGAATTCACCCCTCCACTTT.

The CDR3 loop reads CASSQVTGGVNIQYF. CDR3 nucleotides: TGTGCCAGCAGCCAAGTAACGGGGGGAGTGAACATTCAGTACTTC. The chain combines TRBV14 with TRBJ2-4; TRBD2 agrees at 7 bases. Germline values: CDR1 SGHDN, CDR2 FVKESK. The CDR3 has 15 amino acids. The V segment lost 1 base and the J segment 7 bases; nucleotides outside the gene matches: 7.

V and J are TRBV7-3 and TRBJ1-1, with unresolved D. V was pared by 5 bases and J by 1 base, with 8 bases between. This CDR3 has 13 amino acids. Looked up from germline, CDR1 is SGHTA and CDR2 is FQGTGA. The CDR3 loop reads CASSPQANTEAFF. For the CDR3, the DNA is TGTGCCAGCAGCCCCCAAGCGAACACTGAAGCTTTCTTT.

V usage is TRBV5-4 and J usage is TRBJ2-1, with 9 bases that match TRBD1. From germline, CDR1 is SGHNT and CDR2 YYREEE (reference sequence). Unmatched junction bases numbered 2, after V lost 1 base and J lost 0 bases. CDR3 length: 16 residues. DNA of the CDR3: TGTGCCAGCAGCTTGATGGGACAGGGCTCCTACAATGAGCAGTTCTTC. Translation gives CASSLMGQGSYNEQFF.

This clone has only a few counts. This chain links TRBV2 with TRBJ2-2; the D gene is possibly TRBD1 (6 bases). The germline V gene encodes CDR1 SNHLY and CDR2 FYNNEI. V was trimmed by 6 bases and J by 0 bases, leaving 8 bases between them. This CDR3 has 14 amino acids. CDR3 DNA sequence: TGTGCCAGCAGACAGGGCGCGAACACCGGGGAGCTGTTTTTT. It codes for CASRQGANTGELFF. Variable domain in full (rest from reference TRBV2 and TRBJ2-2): EPEVTQTPSHQVTQMGQEVILRCVPISNHLYFYWYRQILGQKVEFLVSFYNNEISEKSEIFDDQFSVERPDGSNFTLKIRSTKLEDSAMYFCASRQGANTGELFFGEGSRLTVL.

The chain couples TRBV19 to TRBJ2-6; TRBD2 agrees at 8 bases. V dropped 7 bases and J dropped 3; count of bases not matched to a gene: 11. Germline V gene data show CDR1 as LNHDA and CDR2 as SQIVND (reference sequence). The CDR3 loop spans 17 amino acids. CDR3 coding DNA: TGTGCCAGTACCGAACGGGGGGGGGCATTTGGGGCCAACGTCCTGACTTTC. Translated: CASTERGGAFGANVLTF. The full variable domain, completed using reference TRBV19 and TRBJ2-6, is DGGITQSPKYLFRKEGQNVTLSCEQNLNHDAMYWYRQDPGQGLRLIYYSQIVNDFQKGDIAEGYSVSREKKESFPLTVTSAQKNPTAFYLCASTERGGAFGANVLTFGAGSRLTVL.

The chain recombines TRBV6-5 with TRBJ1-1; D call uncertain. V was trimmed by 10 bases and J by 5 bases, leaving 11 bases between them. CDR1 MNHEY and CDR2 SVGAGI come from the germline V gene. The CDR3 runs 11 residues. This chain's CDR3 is CATLGVTEAFF. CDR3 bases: TGTGCCACCCTGGGCGTAACTGAAGCTTTCTTT.

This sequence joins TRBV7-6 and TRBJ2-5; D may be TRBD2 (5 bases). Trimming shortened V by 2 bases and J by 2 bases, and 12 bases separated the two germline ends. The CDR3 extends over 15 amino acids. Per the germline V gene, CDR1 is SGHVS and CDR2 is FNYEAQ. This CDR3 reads CASSLLAGGQETQYF. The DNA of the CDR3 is TGTGCCAGCAGCTTACTGGCGGGCGGACAAGAGACCCAGTACTTC.

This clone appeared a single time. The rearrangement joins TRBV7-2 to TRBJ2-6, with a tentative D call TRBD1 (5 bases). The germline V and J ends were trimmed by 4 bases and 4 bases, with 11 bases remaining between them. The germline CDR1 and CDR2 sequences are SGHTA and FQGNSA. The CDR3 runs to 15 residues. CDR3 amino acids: CASSSDSAGANVLTF. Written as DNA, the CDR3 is TGTGCCAGCAGCTCCGACAGCGCAGGGGCCAACGTCCTGACTTTC.

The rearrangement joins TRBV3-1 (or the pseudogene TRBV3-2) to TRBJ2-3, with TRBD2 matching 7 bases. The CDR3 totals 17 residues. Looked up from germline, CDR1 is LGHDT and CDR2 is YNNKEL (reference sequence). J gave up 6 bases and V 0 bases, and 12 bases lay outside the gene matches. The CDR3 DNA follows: TGTGCCAGCAGCCAAGACCCGGTACTAGCGACCGTCGATACGCAGTATTTT. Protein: CASSQDPVLATVDTQYF.

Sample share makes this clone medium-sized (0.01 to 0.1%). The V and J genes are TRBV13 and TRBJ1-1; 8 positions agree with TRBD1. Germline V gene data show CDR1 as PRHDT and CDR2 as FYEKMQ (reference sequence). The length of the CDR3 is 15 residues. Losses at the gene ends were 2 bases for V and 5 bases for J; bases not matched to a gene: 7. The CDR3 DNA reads TGTGCCAGCAGCTTACGGCAGGGGGCATATACTGAAGCTTTCTTT. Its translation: CASSLRQGAYTEAFF.

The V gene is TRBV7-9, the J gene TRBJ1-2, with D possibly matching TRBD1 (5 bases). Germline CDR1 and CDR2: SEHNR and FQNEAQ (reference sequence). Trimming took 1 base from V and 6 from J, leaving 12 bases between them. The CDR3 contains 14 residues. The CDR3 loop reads CASSLGSGGNGYTF. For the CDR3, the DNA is TGTGCCAGCAGCTTAGGCTCCGGGGGAAATGGCTACACCTTC. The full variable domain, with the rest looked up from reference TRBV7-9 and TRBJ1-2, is DTGVSQNPRHKITKRGQNVTFRCDPISEHNRLYWYRQTLGQGPEFLTYFQNEAQLEKSRLLSDRFSAERPKGSFSTLEIQRTEQGDSAMYLCASSLGSGGNGYTFGSGTRLTVV.

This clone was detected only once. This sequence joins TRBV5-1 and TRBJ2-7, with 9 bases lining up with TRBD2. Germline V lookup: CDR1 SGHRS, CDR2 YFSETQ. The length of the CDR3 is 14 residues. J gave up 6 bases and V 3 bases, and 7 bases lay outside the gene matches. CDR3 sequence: CASSSTGTSIEQYF. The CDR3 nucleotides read TGCGCCAGCAGCTCCACCGGGACTAGCATCGAGCAGTACTTC.

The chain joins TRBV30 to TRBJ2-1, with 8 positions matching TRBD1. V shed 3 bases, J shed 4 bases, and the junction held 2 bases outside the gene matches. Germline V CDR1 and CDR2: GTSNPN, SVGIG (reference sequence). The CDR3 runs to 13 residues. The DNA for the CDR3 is TGTGCCTGGAGAGGGGACAGGTACAATGAGCAGTTCTTC. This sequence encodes CAWRGDRYNEQFF.

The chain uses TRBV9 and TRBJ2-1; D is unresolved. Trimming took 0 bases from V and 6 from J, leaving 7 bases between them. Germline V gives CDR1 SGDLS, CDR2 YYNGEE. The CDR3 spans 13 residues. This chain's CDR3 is CASSVARINEQFF. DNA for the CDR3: TGTGCCAGCAGCGTAGCTAGAATCAATGAGCAGTTCTTC.

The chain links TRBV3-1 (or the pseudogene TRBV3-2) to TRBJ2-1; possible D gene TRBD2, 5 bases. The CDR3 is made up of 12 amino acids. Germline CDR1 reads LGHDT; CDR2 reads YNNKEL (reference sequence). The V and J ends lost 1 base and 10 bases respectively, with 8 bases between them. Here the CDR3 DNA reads TGTGCCAGCAGCCAAGGGAGAGGGGAGCAGTTCTTC. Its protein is CASSQGRGEQFF.

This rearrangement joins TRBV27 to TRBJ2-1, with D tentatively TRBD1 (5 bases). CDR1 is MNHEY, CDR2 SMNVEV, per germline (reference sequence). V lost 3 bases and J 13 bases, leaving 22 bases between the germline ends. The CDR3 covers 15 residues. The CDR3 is CASSLGRDPILIQFF. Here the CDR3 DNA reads TGTGCCAGCAGTTTGGGGCGCGACCCAATACTTATACAGTTCTTC.